The text below deals with one T cell receptor (beta chain). This entry belongs to a study of neoadjuvant anti-PD-1 for oral cavity cancer. Germline V gives CDR1 SNHLY, CDR2 FYNNEI. This CDR3 has 13 amino acids. V was cut by 2 bases and J by 6 bases, with 11 bases left in between. Sequencing used immunoSEQ multiplex PCR; TCRdb keeps in-frame clones, though not all of them. Among about 6,900 clones listed, 74% were seen once. The chain is built from TRBV2 and TRBJ2-7, with a possible D match to TRBD2 (6 bases). The specimen was PBMCs, collected before nivolumab (anti-PD-1) treatment. The receptor's source is a person between 35 and 79 years old with oral cavity squamous cell carcinoma. The CDR3 nucleotides are TGTGCCAGCAGTGAATTTGCCGGGAGCGAGCAGTACTTC. This gives the protein CASSEFAGSEQYF. Looking up the rest from reference TRBV2 and TRBJ2-7 gives the full variable domain: EPEVTQTPSHQVTQMGQEVILRCVPISNHLYFYWYRQILGQKVEFLVSFYNNEISEKSEIFDDQFSVERPDGSNFTLKIRSTKLEDSAMYFCASSEFAGSEQYFGPGTRLTVT.